This TCR beta chain comes out of a study of beta chain features in type 1 diabetes. Regarding the study as a whole: Shorter templates might be favored by PCR, equally in patients and controls. Researchers cautioned that cDNA sequencing could over-represent cells with high TCR expression. HLA influence on TCRB rearrangement stayed unresolved here. When Type 1 diabetes patients were examined, their TCRB CDR3s proved moderately but significantly shorter in all four CD4+ subsets.

All of the isolated RNA was reverse transcribed, so expressed TCRB transcripts were sequenced. Sequencing was performed with immunoSEQ multiplex PCR; in TCRdb, only in-frame clones are kept and a portion is missing. The sample yields 640,000 or so clones, around an eighth seen once. As regards this clone: Its antigen is currently unknown.

V lost 3 bases, J lost 3 bases, and 12 bases lay in between. The CDR3 is made up of 14 amino acids. Germline V gene data show CDR1 as SGHRS and CDR2 as YFSETQ. Sample: naive CD4+ T cells from blood. The genes are TRBV5-1 and TRBJ1-1; D is unresolved. The clonotype originates from a man in his late teens or twenties with type 1 diabetes. CDR3 protein: CASSSIPDDTEAFF. CDR3 in DNA: TGCGCCAGCAGCTCGATTCCGGACGACACTGAAGCTTTCTTT.